This T cell receptor beta chain comes out of a study of technical replicates of blood from a few donors. Germline V gene data show CDR1 as LGHNA and CDR2 as YNFKEQ. V trimming: 3 bases; J trimming: 5 bases; junction bases outside the gene matches: 7. CDR3 size: 15 residues. This clone has only one observation. Profiled with immunoSEQ multiplex PCR; TCRdb holds only in-frame clones, not every one. Among about 94,000 clones, 95% were seen once, and the ten largest hold 0.2% to 0.25%. V is TRBV4-2 and J is TRBJ2-3, with 8 bases fitting TRBD2. The clonotype originates from a human donor in good health. Sequencing was performed on T cells isolated from PBMCs. The CDR3 sequence: CASSQRAGVVDTQYF. For the CDR3, the DNA is TGTGCCAGCAGCCAGCGAGCGGGAGTCGTAGATACGCAGTATTTT.